The 32 T cell receptor beta chains presented below share a single source sample, sequenced in a study of T cell changes during pregnancy in multiple sclerosis. Using immunoSEQ multiplex PCR, the repertoire was profiled, and TCRdb retains in-frame clones only, with some absent. The sample consists of some 97,000 clones, roughly 92% of them appearing once. The sample in question was peripheral blood, obtained in the second trimester of pregnancy. The receptors were sampled from a female donor with multiple sclerosis, enrolled in a pregnancy study.

The genes are TRBV19 and TRBJ1-2, with TRBD1 identical over 8 bases. This CDR3 has 15 amino acids. V lost 5 bases, J lost 4 bases, and 9 bases stayed unmatched. Germline V gives CDR1 LNHDA, CDR2 SQIVND (reference sequence). CDR3 sequence reads: CASSASRQGRYGYTF. For the CDR3, the DNA is TGTGCCAGTAGTGCCTCCCGACAGGGGCGCTATGGCTACACCTTC. The full variable domain, its missing parts supplied by reference TRBV19 and TRBJ1-2, is DGGITQSPKYLFRKEGQNVTLSCEQNLNHDAMYWYRQDPGQGLRLIYYSQIVNDFQKGDIAEGYSVSREKKESFPLTVTSAQKNPTAFYLCASSASRQGRYGYTFGSGTRLTVV.

This clone has a single count. The chain employs TRBV6-5 and TRBJ2-7, with 7 bases that match TRBD1. The CDR3 loop spans 13 amino acids. CDR1 and CDR2 from the germline V gene are MNHEY and SVGAGI. The V segment lost 8 bases and the J segment 6 bases; nucleotides outside the gene matches: 10. The CDR3 nucleotides read TGTGCCAGCGTAGAGACAGGGTCGGGCGAGCAGTACTTC. Its protein product is CASVETGSGEQYF.

The CDR3 nucleotides are TGTGGGGTACGGGAGAACACTGAAGCTTTCTTT. Translation: CGVRENTEAFF. This sequence joins TRBV28 and TRBJ1-1; D gene ambiguous. CDR1 MDHEN and CDR2 SYDVKM come from the germline V gene. There are 11 residues in the CDR3.

This CDR3 is CACTGYNEQFF. The CDR3 DNA reads TGTGCCTGTACAGGATACAATGAGCAGTTCTTC. This chain connects TRBV30 to TRBJ2-1, with D perhaps TRBD1 (5 bases). CDR3 length: 11 residues. Germline loops: CDR1 GTSNPN, CDR2 SVGIG (reference sequence). V gave up 6 bases and J gave up 4 bases, with 7 bases separating them.

This clone was detected once. This chain joins TRBV2 and TRBJ2-1; TRBD2 aligns across 12 bases. The V gene end was trimmed by 6 bases and the J gene end by 5 bases; junction bases not matched to a gene: 8. Germline V gives CDR1 SNHLY, CDR2 FYNNEI. The CDR3 extends over 16 amino acids. The CDR3 sequence is CASRPLTSGGNNEQFF. The CDR3 nucleotides are TGTGCCAGCAGGCCCCTGACTAGCGGGGGAAACAATGAGCAGTTCTTC.

The V gene is TRBV4-1, the J gene TRBJ2-4, with D tentatively TRBD2 (5 bases). The V end lost 0 bases, the J end lost 3 bases, and 12 bases lay between the germline ends. This CDR3 spans 16 amino acids. In germline, CDR1 is MGHRA, CDR2 YSYEKL. CDR3 sequence reads: CASSQESLSGKNIQYF. CDR3 coding DNA: TGCGCCAGCAGCCAAGAATCTTTAAGCGGCAAAAACATTCAGTACTTC.

CDR3 protein: CASSWGQGSYEQYF. CDR3 DNA: TGCGCCAGCAGCTGGGGACAGGGATCCTACGAGCAGTACTTC. The chain carries TRBV5-1 and TRBJ2-7; 9 bases align to TRBD1. The CDR3 is 14 amino acids. V shed 3 bases, J shed 1 base, and the junction held 2 bases outside the gene matches. Germline CDR1 is SGHRS and CDR2 is YFSETQ.

This chain joins TRBV5-4 and TRBJ1-4, with 8 bases that match TRBD1. The CDR3 is made up of 15 amino acids. V lost 4 bases, J lost 5 bases, and 7 bases stayed unmatched. In germline, CDR1 is SGHNT, CDR2 YYREEE (reference sequence). Here the CDR3 DNA reads TGTGCCAGCAGCACAGACAGGGGTGGAAATGAAAAACTGTTTTTT. Residues: CASSTDRGGNEKLFF. Based on the CDR3 plus reference TRBV5-4 and TRBJ1-4, the full variable domain is ETGVTQSPTHLIKTRGQQVTLRCSSQSGHNTVSWYQQALGQGPQFIFQYYREEENGRGNFPPRFSGLQFPNYSSELNVNALELDDSALYLCASSTDRGGNEKLFFGSGTQLSVL.

This sequence joins TRBV7-9 and TRBJ2-7; the D is unclear. The V gene lost 5 bases and the J gene lost 3 bases, with 8 bases spanning the gap. Germline values: CDR1 SEHNR, CDR2 FQNEAQ (reference sequence). The CDR3 spans 12 residues. The CDR3 loop is CASSPSGYEQYF. The CDR3 DNA is TGTGCCAGCAGCCCATCCGGCTACGAGCAGTACTTC.

This chain connects TRBV9 to TRBJ2-5; 9 bases line up with TRBD1. V gave up 4 bases and J gave up 5 bases; unmatched junction bases: 12. Germline V gene sequence: CDR1 SGDLS, CDR2 YYNGEE. The CDR3 is made up of 16 amino acids. The CDR3 DNA follows: TGTGCCAGCAGCCCCCGGACAGGGGATGGGAGGGAGACCCAGTACTTC. Protein sequence: CASSPRTGDGRETQYF.

The J gene is TRBJ2-5, the V gene TRBV9, with D maybe TRBD1 (5 bases). This CDR3 is built from 14 residues. Germline lookup yields CDR1 SGDLS and CDR2 YYNGEE. Deletions cut 0 bases from V and 5 bases from J, with 11 bases between. The DNA for the CDR3 is TGTGCCAGCAGCGTAGCCCCAGGGATGGAGACCCAGTACTTC. It is translated as CASSVAPGMETQYF. The full variable domain, with the rest looked up from reference TRBV9 and TRBJ2-5, is DSGVTQTPKHLITATGQRVTLRCSPRSGDLSVYWYQQSLDQGLQFLIQYYNGEERAKGNILERFSAQQFPDLHSELNLSSLELGDSALYFCASSVAPGMETQYFGPGTRLLVL.

The rearrangement links TRBV7-9 to TRBJ1-4; 8 bases agree with TRBD1. Trimming removed 5 bases from V and 14 bases from J; junction bases left unmatched: 10. Germline V gives CDR1 SEHNR, CDR2 FQNEAQ (reference sequence). CDR3 length: 13 residues. DNA of the CDR3: TGTGCCAGCAGCCGAGCCGACAGGACAGGGCTGTTTTTT. It encodes CASSRADRTGLFF.

The chain has TRBV5-4 and TRBJ1-1; tentatively, D is TRBD1 (6 bases). Germline CDR1 is SGHNT and CDR2 is YYREEE (reference sequence). Trimming stripped 5 bases from V and 0 bases from J, with 11 bases between. The CDR3 contains 14 residues. This chain's CDR3 is CASRGGQMNTEAFF. The CDR3 region has the DNA TGTGCCAGCAGGGGGGGGCAGATGAACACTGAAGCTTTCTTT.

This clone was counted between two and nine times. The rearrangement links TRBV5-1 to TRBJ1-2; possibly TRBD1 for D (5 bases). Germline lookup yields CDR1 SGHRS and CDR2 YFSETQ. Trimming took off 0 bases at V and 7 bases at J, with 16 bases between the two ends. There are 15 residues in the CDR3. DNA of the CDR3: TGCGCCAGCAGCTTGGAGACAGCAGAGCTGGGTGGCTACACCTTC. Translating it yields CASSLETAELGGYTF.

The CDR3 DNA is TGCGCCAGCAGTAAACAGTCGTACTCACCCCTCCACTTT. It codes for CASSKQSYSPLHF. V and J are TRBV10-1 and TRBJ1-6; D uncertain. The CDR3 has 13 amino acids. Between the trimmed V and J ends, which lost 5 bases and 10 bases, there was a span of 12 bases. Germline values: CDR1 WNHNN, CDR2 SYGVQD (reference sequence).

The CDR3 DNA reads TGTGCCAGCAGCTGGGACAGGGGGCGTCAAGAGACCCAGTACTTC. Protein product: CASSWDRGRQETQYF. The chain couples TRBV5-4 to TRBJ2-5; 12 bases match TRBD1. Trimming removed 3 bases from V and 2 bases from J; junction bases left unmatched: 2. Germline CDR1 SGHNT, CDR2 YYREEE (reference sequence). CDR3 size: 15 residues.

V gene TRBV6-5 combines with J gene TRBJ1-1, with TRBD1 matching 8 bases. The CDR3 is 15 amino acids. Germline assignment: CDR1 MNHEY and CDR2 SVGAGI. V lost 6 bases and J lost 1; bases outside the gene matches: 7. The CDR3, as DNA: TGTGCCAGCAGAGCCACCGGGACAGGGAACACTGAAGCTTTCTTT. Translating gives CASRATGTGNTEAFF.

V usage is TRBV9 and J usage is TRBJ2-3; TRBD1 might be the D (6 bases). Per the germline V gene, CDR1 is SGDLS and CDR2 is YYNGEE. With 0 bases removed from V and 1 base from J, the gap between germline ends came to 6 bases. This CDR3 region has 14 residues. CDR3 sequence: CASSVEGGTDTQYF. Written as DNA, the CDR3 is TGTGCCAGCAGCGTAGAGGGGGGCACAGATACGCAGTATTTT.

The chain uses TRBV16 and TRBJ1-4; 7 bases line up with TRBD1. The CDR3 totals 15 residues. Germline loops: CDR1 KGHSY, CDR2 FQNENV. Losses at the gene ends were 0 bases for V and 11 bases for J; bases not matched to a gene: 9. CDR3 in amino acids: CASSQSLQGSAKLFF. DNA of the CDR3: TGTGCCAGCAGCCAATCTTTACAGGGGTCGGCGAAACTGTTTTTT.

This sequence joins TRBV9 and TRBJ1-6; 9 positions match TRBD1. Looked up from germline, CDR1 is SGDLS and CDR2 is YYNGEE. V dropped 3 bases and J dropped 13; count of bases not matched to a gene: 14. There are 16 residues in the CDR3. For the CDR3, the DNA is TGTGCCAGCAGCGCGAGATCCGGGACAGGGAGTTCTCCCCTCCACTTT. It yields the protein CASSARSGTGSSPLHF.

This clone came up a few times. This chain joins TRBV29-1 and TRBJ1-1; 7 nucleotides match TRBD1. V was clipped by 3 bases and J by 5 bases; unmatched bases: 3. The CDR3 is 12 amino acids. The germline V gene encodes CDR1 SQVTM and CDR2 ANQGSEA. CDR3 DNA sequence: TGCAGCGTTGACGACAGGGTAACTGAAGCTTTCTTT. Translation gives CSVDDRVTEAFF.

The chain uses TRBV5-1 and TRBJ2-7; D possibly corresponds to TRBD1 (7 bases). V lost 4 bases and J 2 bases, leaving 10 bases between the germline ends. Germline CDR1 and CDR2: SGHRS and YFSETQ. The CDR3 is 13 amino acids. The CDR3 here is CASSAGQPYEQYF. CDR3 nucleotides: TGCGCCAGCAGCGCGGGACAGCCCTACGAGCAGTACTTC.

V usage is TRBV4-1 and J usage is TRBJ2-1, with D hard to call. This CDR3 is built from 13 residues. Trimming shortened V by 0 bases and J by 5 bases, and 5 bases separated the two germline ends. Germline V gene data show CDR1 as MGHRA and CDR2 as YSYEKL. CDR3 residues: CASSQDRDNEQFF. CDR3 coding DNA: TGCGCCAGCAGCCAAGACCGGGACAATGAGCAGTTCTTC.

CDR3 region: CASGGTGTEAFF. CDR3 in DNA: TGTGCCAGCGGGGGGACTGGGACTGAAGCTTTCTTT. This chain uses TRBV9 with TRBJ1-1; a weak D match, TRBD1 (5 bases). Germline-derived CDR1 and CDR2 are SGDLS and YYNGEE. V lost 7 bases and J 5 bases, leaving 12 bases between the germline ends. The CDR3 sequence is 12 residues long.

The gene calls are TRBV5-4 and TRBJ2-3; D call uncertain. The ends were cut back, 4 bases at V and 2 bases at J, with 5 bases in the middle. The CDR3 is 12 amino acids. Germline CDR1 SGHNT, CDR2 YYREEE (reference sequence). CDR3 in DNA: TGTGCCAGCAGCCTTTTCACAGATACGCAGTATTTT. Translating it yields CASSLFTDTQYF. The full variable domain, in which reference TRBV5-4 and TRBJ2-3 provide the parts outside the CDR3, is ETGVTQSPTHLIKTRGQQVTLRCSSQSGHNTVSWYQQALGQGPQFIFQYYREEENGRGNFPPRFSGLQFPNYSSELNVNALELDDSALYLCASSLFTDTQYFGPGTRLTVL.

The rearrangement joins TRBV5-1 to TRBJ1-1; D is ambiguous. The V and J ends lost 4 bases and 0 bases respectively, with 13 bases between them. The CDR3 sequence is 15 residues long. Germline CDR1 is SGHRS and CDR2 is YFSETQ. CDR3 protein: CASSPGRLLNTEAFF. DNA of the CDR3: TGCGCCAGCAGCCCCGGTCGGTTATTGAACACTGAAGCTTTCTTT.

The chain employs TRBV6-1 and TRBJ1-3; D is possibly TRBD1 (5 bases). Trimming shortened V by 7 bases and J by 0 bases, and 13 bases separated the two germline ends. CDR3 size: 15 residues. Germline V gene data show CDR1 as MNHNS and CDR2 as SASEGT. Here the CDR3 reads CASTYYRSSGNTIYF. The CDR3 region has the DNA TGTGCCAGCACCTATTACAGGTCCTCTGGAAACACCATATATTTT.

This sequence joins TRBV2 and TRBJ2-2; 8 bases agree with TRBD2. This CDR3 contains 15 residues. Looked up from germline, CDR1 is SNHLY and CDR2 is FYNNEI. J gave up 8 bases and V 6 bases, and 11 bases lay outside the gene matches. The CDR3 sequence is CASSPGTRKAGELFF. DNA of the CDR3: TGTGCCAGCAGCCCCGGGACTAGAAAAGCAGGGGAGCTGTTTTTT.

This chain links TRBV5-4 with TRBJ1-4; 7 positions match TRBD1. V dropped 5 bases and J dropped 12; count of bases not matched to a gene: 13. Germline-derived CDR1 and CDR2 are SGHNT and YYREEE (reference sequence). CDR3 length equals 14 residues. The CDR3 DNA follows: TGTGCCAGCAGATCCGGGACAGCCTTGGGGGAACTGTTTTTT. This sequence encodes CASRSGTALGELFF.

V is TRBV10-3 and J is TRBJ1-6, with D unclear. The germline V and J ends were trimmed by 2 bases and 4 bases, with 6 bases remaining between them. CDR3 length equals 14 residues. Looked up from germline, CDR1 is ENHRY and CDR2 is SYGVKD. The CDR3 spells CAISETVYNSPLHF. For the CDR3, the DNA is TGTGCCATCAGTGAGACAGTTTATAATTCACCCCTCCACTTT.

The J gene is TRBJ2-5, the V gene TRBV15; TRBD1 agrees at 8 bases. The CDR3 runs to 17 residues. The J segment lost 5 bases and the V segment lost 0 bases, leaving 11 bases of the junction unmatched. Germline CDR1 is LNHNV and CDR2 is YYDKDF (reference sequence). The CDR3 DNA follows: TGTGCCACCAGCAGAGACCCCACAGGGGGTGTATTGGAGACCCAGTACTTC. It specifies CATSRDPTGGVLETQYF.

The chain couples TRBV7-2 to TRBJ2-1, with 8 positions matching TRBD1. In germline, CDR1 is SGHTA, CDR2 FQGNSA. J gave up 6 bases and V 4 bases, and 2 bases lay outside the gene matches. CDR3 length equals 13 residues. The CDR3 is CASSSGQVNEQFF. The CDR3 nucleotides read TGTGCCAGCAGCTCGGGACAGGTCAATGAGCAGTTCTTC.